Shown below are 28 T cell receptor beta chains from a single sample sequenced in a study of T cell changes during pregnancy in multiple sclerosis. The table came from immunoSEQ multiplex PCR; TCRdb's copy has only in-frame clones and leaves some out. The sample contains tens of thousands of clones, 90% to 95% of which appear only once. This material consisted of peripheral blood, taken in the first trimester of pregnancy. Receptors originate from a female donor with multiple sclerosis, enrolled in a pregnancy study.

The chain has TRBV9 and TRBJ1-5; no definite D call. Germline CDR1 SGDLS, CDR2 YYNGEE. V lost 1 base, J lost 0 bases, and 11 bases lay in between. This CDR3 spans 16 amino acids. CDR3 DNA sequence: TGTGCCAGCAGCGTACACCGACGGGATAGCAATCAGCCCCAGCATTTT. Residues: CASSVHRRDSNQPQHF.

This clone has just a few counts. DNA for the CDR3: TGTGCCAGCAGCGTAGCTCTGAACACTGAAGCTTTCTTT. Encoded protein: CASSVALNTEAFF. This chain connects TRBV9 to TRBJ1-1; D is unresolved. V was trimmed by 0 bases and J by 0 bases, leaving 3 bases between them. CDR3 length: 13 amino acids. In germline, CDR1 is SGDLS, CDR2 YYNGEE.

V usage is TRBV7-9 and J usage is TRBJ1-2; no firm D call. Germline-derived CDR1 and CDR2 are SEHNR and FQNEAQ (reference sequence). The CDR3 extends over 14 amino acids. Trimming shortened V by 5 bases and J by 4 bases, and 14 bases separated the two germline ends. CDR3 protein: CASSPTGSRYGYTF. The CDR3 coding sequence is TGTGCCAGCAGCCCTACGGGGTCTCGCTATGGCTACACCTTC.

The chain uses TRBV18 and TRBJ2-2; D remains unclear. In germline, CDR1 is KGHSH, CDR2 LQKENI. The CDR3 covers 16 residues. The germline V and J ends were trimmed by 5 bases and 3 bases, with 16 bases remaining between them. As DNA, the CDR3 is TGTGCCAGCTCATCCGCAACAGTTCAGGACACCGGGGAGCTGTTTTTT. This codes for CASSSATVQDTGELFF.

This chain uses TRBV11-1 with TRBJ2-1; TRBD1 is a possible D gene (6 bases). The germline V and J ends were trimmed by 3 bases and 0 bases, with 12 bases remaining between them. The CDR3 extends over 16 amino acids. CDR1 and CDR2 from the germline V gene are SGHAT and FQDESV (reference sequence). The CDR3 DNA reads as TGTGCCAGCAGCTTCGGGACAACAAACTCCTACAATGAGCAGTTCTTC. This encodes CASSFGTTNSYNEQFF. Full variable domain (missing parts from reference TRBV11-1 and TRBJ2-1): EAEVAQSPRYKITEKSQAVAFWCDPISGHATLYWYRQILGQGPELLVQFQDESVVDDSQLPKDRFSAERLKGVDSTLKIQPAELGDSAMYLCASSFGTTNSYNEQFFGPGTRLTVL.

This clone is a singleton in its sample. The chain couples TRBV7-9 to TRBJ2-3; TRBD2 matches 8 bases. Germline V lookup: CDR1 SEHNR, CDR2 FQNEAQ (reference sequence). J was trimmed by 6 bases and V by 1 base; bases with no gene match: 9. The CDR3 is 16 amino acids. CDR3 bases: TGTGCCAGCAGCTTAGTACCCCGCGCGGGGGGCGATACGCAGTATTTT. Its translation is CASSLVPRAGGDTQYF. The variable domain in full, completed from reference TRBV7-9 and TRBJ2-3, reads DTGVSQNPRHKITKRGQNVTFRCDPISEHNRLYWYRQTLGQGPEFLTYFQNEAQLEKSRLLSDRFSAERPKGSFSTLEIQRTEQGDSAMYLCASSLVPRAGGDTQYFGPGTRLTVL.

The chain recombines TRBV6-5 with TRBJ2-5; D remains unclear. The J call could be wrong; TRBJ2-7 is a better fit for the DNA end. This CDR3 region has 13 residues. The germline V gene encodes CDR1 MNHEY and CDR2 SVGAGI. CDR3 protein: CASTSLNSYEQYF. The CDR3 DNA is TGTGCCAGCACCTCTCTTAATTCCTACGAGCAGTACTTC.

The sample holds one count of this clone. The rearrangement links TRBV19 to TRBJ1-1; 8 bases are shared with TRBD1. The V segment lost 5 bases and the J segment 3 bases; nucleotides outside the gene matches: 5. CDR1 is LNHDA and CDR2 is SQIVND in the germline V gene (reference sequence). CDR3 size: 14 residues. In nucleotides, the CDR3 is TGTGCCAGTAGTCGTCCAGGGGGCTACACTGAAGCTTTCTTT. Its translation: CASSRPGGYTEAFF.

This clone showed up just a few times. DNA of the CDR3: TGTGCCAGCAGCGTAGGCCCCTTATCGAGGAATGAGCAGTTCTTC. Its translation is CASSVGPLSRNEQFF. The V gene is TRBV9, the J gene TRBJ2-1; D is unresolved. The germline V gene encodes CDR1 SGDLS and CDR2 YYNGEE. The CDR3 length is 15 residues. V was trimmed by 0 bases and J by 7 bases, leaving 14 bases between them.

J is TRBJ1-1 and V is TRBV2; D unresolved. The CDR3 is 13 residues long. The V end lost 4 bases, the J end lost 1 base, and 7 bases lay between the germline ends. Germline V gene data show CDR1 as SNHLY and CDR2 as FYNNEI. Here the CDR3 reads CASSVAQNTEAFF. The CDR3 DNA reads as TGTGCCAGCAGTGTCGCGCAGAACACTGAAGCTTTCTTT.

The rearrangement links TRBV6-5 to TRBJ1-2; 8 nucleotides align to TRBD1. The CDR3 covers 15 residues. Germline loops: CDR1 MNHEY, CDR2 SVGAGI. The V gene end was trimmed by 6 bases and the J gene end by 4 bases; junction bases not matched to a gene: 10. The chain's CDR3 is CASSRSDRGGYGYTF. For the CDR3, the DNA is TGTGCCAGCAGCCGATCTGACAGGGGAGGCTATGGCTACACCTTC.

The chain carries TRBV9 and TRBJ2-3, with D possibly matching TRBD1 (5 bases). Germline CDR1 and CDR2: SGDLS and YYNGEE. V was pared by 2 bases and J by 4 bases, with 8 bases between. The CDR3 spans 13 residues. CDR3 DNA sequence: TGTGCCAGCAGCGTCAAGGGGCCAGATACGCAGTATTTT. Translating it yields CASSVKGPDTQYF.

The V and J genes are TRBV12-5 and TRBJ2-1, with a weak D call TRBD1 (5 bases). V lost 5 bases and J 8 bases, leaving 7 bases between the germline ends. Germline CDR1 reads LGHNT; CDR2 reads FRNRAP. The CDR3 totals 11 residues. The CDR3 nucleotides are TGTGCTAGTGGTCTAGGGGATGAGCAGTTCTTC. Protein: CASGLGDEQFF.

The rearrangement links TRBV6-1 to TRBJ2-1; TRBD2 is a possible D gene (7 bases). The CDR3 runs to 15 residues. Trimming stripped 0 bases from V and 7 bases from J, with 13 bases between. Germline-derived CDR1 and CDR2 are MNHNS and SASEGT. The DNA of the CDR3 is TGTGCCAGCAGTGAAGCGGGGGGGCCTTGGAATGAGCAGTTCTTC. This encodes CASSEAGGPWNEQFF.

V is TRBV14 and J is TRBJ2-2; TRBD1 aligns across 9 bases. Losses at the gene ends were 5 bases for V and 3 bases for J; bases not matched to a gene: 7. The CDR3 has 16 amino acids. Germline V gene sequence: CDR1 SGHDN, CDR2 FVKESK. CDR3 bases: TGTGCCAGCAGCTTACTGGACAGGGGTGACACCGGGGAGCTGTTTTTT. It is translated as CASSLLDRGDTGELFF.

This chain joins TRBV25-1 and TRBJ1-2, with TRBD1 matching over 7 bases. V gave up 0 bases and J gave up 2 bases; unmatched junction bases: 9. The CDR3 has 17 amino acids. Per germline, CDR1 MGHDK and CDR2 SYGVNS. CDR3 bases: TGTGCCAGCAGTGAATATGGGACAGCCACAGGGAACTATGGCTACACCTTC. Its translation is CASSEYGTATGNYGYTF.

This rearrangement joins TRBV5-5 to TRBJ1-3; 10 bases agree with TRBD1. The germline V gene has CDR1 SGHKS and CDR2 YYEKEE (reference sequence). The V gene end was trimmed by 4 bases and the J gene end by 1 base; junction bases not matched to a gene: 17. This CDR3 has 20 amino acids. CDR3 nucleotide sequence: TGTGCCAGCAGCCCCACCTCCCCCGGGACAGGGGAGAATTCTGGAAACACCATATATTTT. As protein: CASSPTSPGTGENSGNTIYF.

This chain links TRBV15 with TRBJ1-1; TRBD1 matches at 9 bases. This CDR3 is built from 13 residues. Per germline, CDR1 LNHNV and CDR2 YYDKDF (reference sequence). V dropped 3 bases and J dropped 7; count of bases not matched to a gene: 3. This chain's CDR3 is CATSSTGGLEAFF. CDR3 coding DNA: TGTGCCACCAGCAGTACAGGGGGCCTTGAAGCTTTCTTT.

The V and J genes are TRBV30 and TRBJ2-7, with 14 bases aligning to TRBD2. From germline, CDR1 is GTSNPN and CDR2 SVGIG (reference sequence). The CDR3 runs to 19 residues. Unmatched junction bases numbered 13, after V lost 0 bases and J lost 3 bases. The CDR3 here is CAWSVLRLAGGRPGYEQYF. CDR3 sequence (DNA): TGTGCCTGGAGTGTACTAAGACTAGCGGGAGGGCGCCCGGGCTACGAGCAGTACTTC. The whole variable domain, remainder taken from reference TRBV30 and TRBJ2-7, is SQTIHQWPATLVQPVGSPLSLECTVEGTSNPNLYWYRQAAGRGLQLLFYSVGIGQISSEVPQNLSASRPQDRQFILSSKKLLLSDSGFYLCAWSVLRLAGGRPGYEQYFGPGTRLTVT.

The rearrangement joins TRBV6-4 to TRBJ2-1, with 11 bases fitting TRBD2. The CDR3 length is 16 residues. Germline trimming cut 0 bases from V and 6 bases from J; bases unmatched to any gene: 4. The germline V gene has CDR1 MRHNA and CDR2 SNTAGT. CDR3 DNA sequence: TGTGCCAGCAGTGACTCGCCGACTAGCGGGGCCAATGAGCAGTTCTTC. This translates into CASSDSPTSGANEQFF.

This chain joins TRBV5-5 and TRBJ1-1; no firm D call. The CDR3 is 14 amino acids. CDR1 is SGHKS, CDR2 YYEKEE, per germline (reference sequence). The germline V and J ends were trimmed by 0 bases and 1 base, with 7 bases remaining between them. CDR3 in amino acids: CASSLASSNTEAFF. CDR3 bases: TGTGCCAGCAGCTTGGCGTCCTCGAACACTGAAGCTTTCTTT.

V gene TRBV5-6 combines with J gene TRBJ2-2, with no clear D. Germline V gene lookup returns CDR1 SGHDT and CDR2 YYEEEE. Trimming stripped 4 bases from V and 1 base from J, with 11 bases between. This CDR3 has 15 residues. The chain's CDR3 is CASSTGVGNTGELFF. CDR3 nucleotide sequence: TGTGCCAGCAGCACCGGTGTCGGGAACACCGGGGAGCTGTTTTTT.

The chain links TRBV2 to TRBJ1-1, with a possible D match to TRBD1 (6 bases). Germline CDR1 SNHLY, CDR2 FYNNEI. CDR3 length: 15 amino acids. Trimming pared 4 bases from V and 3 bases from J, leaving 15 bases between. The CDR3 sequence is CASSGRGGADTEAFF. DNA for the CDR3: TGTGCCAGCAGTGGGAGGGGGGGGGCGGACACTGAAGCTTTCTTT.

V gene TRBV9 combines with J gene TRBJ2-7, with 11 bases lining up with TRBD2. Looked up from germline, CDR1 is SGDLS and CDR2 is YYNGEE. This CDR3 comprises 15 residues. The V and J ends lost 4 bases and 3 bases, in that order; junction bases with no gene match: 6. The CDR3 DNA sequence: TGTGCCAGCAGCAGCACTCTAGCGGGAGGCTACGAGCAGTACTTC. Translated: CASSSTLAGGYEQYF.

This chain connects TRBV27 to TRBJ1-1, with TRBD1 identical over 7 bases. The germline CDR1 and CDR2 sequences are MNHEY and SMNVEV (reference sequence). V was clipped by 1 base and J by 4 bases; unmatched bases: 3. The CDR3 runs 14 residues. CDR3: CASSLFQGGTEAFF. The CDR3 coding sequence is TGTGCCAGCAGTTTATTTCAGGGGGGCACTGAAGCTTTCTTT.

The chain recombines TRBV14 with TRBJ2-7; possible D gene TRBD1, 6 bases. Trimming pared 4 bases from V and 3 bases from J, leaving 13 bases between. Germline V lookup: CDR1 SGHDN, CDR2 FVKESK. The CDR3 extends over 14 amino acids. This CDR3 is CASSPRQVGYEQYF. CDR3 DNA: TGTGCCAGCAGCCCCCGACAGGTTGGCTACGAGCAGTACTTC. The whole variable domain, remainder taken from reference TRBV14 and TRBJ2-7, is EAGVTQFPSHSVIEKGQTVTLRCDPISGHDNLYWYRRVMGKEIKFLLHFVKESKQDESGMPNNRFLAERTGGTYSTLKVQPAELEDSGVYFCASSPRQVGYEQYFGPGTRLTVT.

In DNA, the CDR3 is TGTGCCATCAAGGGCTTTTCCGGGGAGAACACTGAAGCTTTCTTT. It specifies CAIKGFSGENTEAFF. The chain is built from TRBV10-3 and TRBJ1-1; D not resolved. With 7 bases removed from V and 1 base from J, the gap between germline ends came to 16 bases. The CDR3 extends over 15 amino acids. Per germline, CDR1 ENHRY and CDR2 SYGVKD.

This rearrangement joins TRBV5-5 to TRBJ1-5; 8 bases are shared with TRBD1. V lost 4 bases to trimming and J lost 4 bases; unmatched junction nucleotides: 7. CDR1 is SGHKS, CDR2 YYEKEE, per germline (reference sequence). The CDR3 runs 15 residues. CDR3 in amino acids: CASSPGQAINQPQHF. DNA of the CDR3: TGTGCCAGCAGCCCGGGACAGGCGATAAATCAGCCCCAGCATTTT.